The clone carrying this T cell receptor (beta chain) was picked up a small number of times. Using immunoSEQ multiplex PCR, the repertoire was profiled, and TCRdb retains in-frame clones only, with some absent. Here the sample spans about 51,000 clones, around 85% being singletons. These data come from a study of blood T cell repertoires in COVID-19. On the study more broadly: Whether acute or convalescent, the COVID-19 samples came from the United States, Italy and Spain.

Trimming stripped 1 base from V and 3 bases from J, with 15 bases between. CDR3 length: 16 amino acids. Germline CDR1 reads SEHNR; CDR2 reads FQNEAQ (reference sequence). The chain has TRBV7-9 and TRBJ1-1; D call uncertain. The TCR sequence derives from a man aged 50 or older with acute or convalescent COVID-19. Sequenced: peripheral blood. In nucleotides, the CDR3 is TGTGCCAGCAGCTTAGGGACCCCCAAGCGGCACACTGAAGCTTTCTTT. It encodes CASSLGTPKRHTEAFF.